This TCR beta chain is drawn from a study of regulatory T cells in long-lasting Graves disease. Sample time point: persistent/refractory GD, antithyroid drugs over 5 years with positive TRAb. With RNA extracted from PBMCs as input, the TCR library was made. This clonotype was seen a few times. Trimming stripped 8 bases from V and 0 bases from J, with 23 bases between. Germline CDR1 MNHEY, CDR2 SMNVEV (reference sequence). This CDR3 is 18 amino acids long. Researchers made TCR beta libraries by using iRepertoire HTBI primers and running Arm-PCR on CDR3 regions. TCRdb called the multiplex PCR reads again in MiXCR, with one record for every CDR3 protein. In the table there are about 430,000 distinct CDR3 sequences, 21% of which are singletons.

The sample here was peripheral blood mononuclear cells (PBMCs), taken when the disease was refractory, from a patient treated with antithyroid drugs. The TCR was taken from a female donor with Graves disease. The chain uses TRBV27 and TRBJ1-5, with D perhaps TRBD1 (5 bases). This CDR3 is CASVFGCGAGYSNQPQHF. The CDR3 bases are TGTGCCAGCGTCTTTGGGTGCGGGGCAGGCTATAGCAATCAGCCCCAGCATTTT.